This entry concerns a single T cell receptor beta chain. Profiling relied on immunoSEQ multiplex PCR, and the TCRdb table lists in-frame clones only, not all of them. Counted here are roughly 2.2 million clones, 90% to 95% occurring once; the ten biggest clones make up 0.39%. The sample is drawn from a study of shared clonotypes between healthy human individuals. The CDR3 runs 14 residues. V lost 10 bases and J 1 base, leaving 13 bases between the germline ends. CDR1 MNHNY and CDR2 SVGAGI come from the germline V gene (reference sequence). This sequence was found in a young man in good health. Some clones in this sample may be carry-over from other donors' samples. Sequencing input: naive CD4+ T cells from PBMCs. Sample subset: CD45RA+ positively selected. The gene calls are TRBV6-6 and TRBJ2-2; D could derive from TRBD1 or TRBD2 (5 bases each). The CDR3 reads CATMGTRNTGELFF. CDR3 in DNA: TGTGCCACCATGGGGACGAGGAACACCGGGGAGCTGTTTTTT.